The TCR beta chain described here comes from a study of blood T cell repertoires in COVID-19. Original data processing: Reference gene primer amplification gave estimated nucleated cell counts. Libraries were prepared by immunoSEQ multiplex PCR; TCRdb keeps only in-frame clonotypes and omits some of them. V and J calls and clone size are given by that table; D and trimming were obtained from the DNA. The sample lists 310,000 or so clones, roughly 84% occurring once. The CDR3 loop spans 13 amino acids. Germline V gives CDR1 SGHTA, CDR2 FQGNSA. The V and J ends lost 10 bases and 7 bases respectively, with 17 bases between them.

The J gene is TRBJ2-1, the V gene TRBV7-2; tentative D call: TRBD1 (6 bases). The sequenced material came from peripheral blood. The receptor was isolated from a man in his forties or fifties with active or convalescent COVID-19. CDR3 in DNA: TGTGCCACCTACCGCGGGCAGGGGAATGAGCAGTTCTTC. This encodes CATYRGQGNEQFF.